These 18 T cell receptor beta chains originate from one sample sequenced in a study of T cells in Graves' hyperthyroidism and ophthalmopathy. RNA transcripts provided the source from which TCR beta CDR3 regions were amplified. The HTBI set primed first-round TCR CDR3 RT-PCR. TCRdb recomputed calls from the multiplex PCR reads with MiXCR, one row per CDR3 protein. The table lists roughly 380,000 distinct CDR3 sequences, about 18% of them singletons, with 3.5% to 4% in the top ten. Source material: blood. Receptor source: a woman aged 18 to 35 with Graves' hyperthyroidism.

This clonotype appeared many times. This sequence joins TRBV6-1 and TRBJ1-3; the D gene is possibly TRBD1 (6 bases). This CDR3 has 16 amino acids. CDR1 and CDR2 (germline): MNHNS, SASEGT. The germline V and J ends were trimmed by 5 bases and 0 bases, with 14 bases remaining between them. The DNA of the CDR3 is TGTGCCAGCAGTCAGACAGGACCCCACTCTGGAAACACCATATATTTT. This gives the protein CASSQTGPHSGNTIYF.

The sample holds many counts of this clonotype. The rearrangement uses TRBV2 and TRBJ1-1; no clear D gene. From germline, CDR1 is SNHLY and CDR2 FYNNEI. The ends were cut back, 7 bases at V and 1 base at J, with 13 bases in the middle. The CDR3 extends over 14 amino acids. CDR3 sequence reads: CASKYWTGNTEAFF. The CDR3 DNA is TGTGCCAGCAAATATTGGACGGGGAACACTGAAGCTTTCTTT.

This chain uses TRBV28 with TRBJ1-1, with D possibly TRBD1 on 5 matching bases. CDR1 MDHEN and CDR2 SYDVKM come from the germline V gene. The CDR3 loop spans 13 amino acids. Trimming cost V 7 bases and J 4 bases, with 13 bases left between them. The DNA of the CDR3 is TGTGCCAGCAACCCGGGGCCGATCACTGAAGCTTTCTTT. It translates to CASNPGPITEAFF. Filled out from reference TRBV28 and TRBJ1-1, the complete variable domain reads DVKVTQSSRYLVKRTGEKVFLECVQDMDHENMFWYRQDPGLGLRLIYFSYDVKMKEKGDIPEGYSVSREKKERFSLILESASTNQTSMYLCASNPGPITEAFFGQGTRLTVV.

This clonotype was seen ten or more times. The chain carries TRBV6-1 and TRBJ1-2, with 11 bases lining up with TRBD1. J gave up 5 bases and V 4 bases, and 6 bases lay outside the gene matches. In germline, CDR1 is MNHNS, CDR2 SASEGT. The CDR3 contains 15 residues. The CDR3 DNA follows: TGTGCCAGCAGTGTCGGACAGGGGGCAATGTATGGCTACACCTTC. Encoded protein: CASSVGQGAMYGYTF.

The DNA of the CDR3 is TGTGCCAGCAGCCAAGATTTCTGGAACACTGAAGCTTTCTTT. The encoded protein is CASSQDFWNTEAFF. The chain uses TRBV14 and TRBJ1-1; D unclear. CDR1 and CDR2 from the germline V gene are SGHDN and FVKESK. Trimming stripped 0 bases from V and 1 base from J, with 6 bases between. The length of the CDR3 is 14 residues.

The gene calls are TRBV20-1 and TRBJ2-7; TRBD2 matches at 7 bases. Germline lookup yields CDR1 DFQATT and CDR2 SNEGSKA (reference sequence). J gave up 2 bases and V 6 bases, and 10 bases lay outside the gene matches. The CDR3 has 14 amino acids. The CDR3 DNA sequence: TGCAGTGCGCCCACTAGCGAATCCGCCTACGAGCAGTACTTC. Translating it yields CSAPTSESAYEQYF.

Many counts were recorded for this clonotype. The rearrangement joins TRBV4-1 to TRBJ1-2, with a tentative D call TRBD1 (5 bases). CDR1 is MGHRA, CDR2 YSYEKL, per germline. The CDR3 is made up of 16 amino acids. V dropped 3 bases and J dropped 5 bases, with 19 bases sitting between them. The CDR3 DNA is TGCGCCAGCAGCCACCGACAGCGGCCCGGCCGGTATGGCTACACCTTC. This translates into CASSHRQRPGRYGYTF.

This clonotype was recorded many times. The gene calls are TRBV20-1 and TRBJ2-7; D ambiguous. V was shortened by 2 bases and J by 4 bases, with 15 bases between the two germline ends. The CDR3 is 14 residues long. Germline CDR1 reads DFQATT; CDR2 reads SNEGSKA (reference sequence). The CDR3, as DNA: TGCAGTGCTAGATCCGGCAGCCTACTGTACGAGCAGTACTTC. Amino acid sequence: CSARSGSLLYEQYF.

By frequency in the sample, this clonotype is medium-sized. The chain couples TRBV6-5 to TRBJ2-5; a weak D match, TRBD2 (6 bases). Germline V CDR1 and CDR2: MNHEY, SVGAGI. The germline V and J ends were trimmed by 7 bases and 5 bases, with 20 bases remaining between them. The CDR3 extends over 15 amino acids. CDR3 nucleotides: TGTGCCAGCACACCTTCGTGGGGGGTAAAGGAGACCCAGTACTTC. Its translation: CASTPSWGVKETQYF.

At least ten counts were recorded for this clonotype. V gene TRBV7-8 combines with J gene TRBJ1-5, with D maybe TRBD1 (6 bases). CDR1 is SGHVS, CDR2 FQNEAQ, per germline. This CDR3 contains 17 residues. V was clipped by 5 bases and J by 2 bases, with 19 bases between them. The DNA for the CDR3 is TGTGCCAGCAGCCCGGCTAGAACAGGGAGGGGCAATCAGCCCCAGCATTTT. Encoded protein: CASSPARTGRGNQPQHF. Full variable domain (remainder filled in from reference TRBV7-8 and TRBJ1-5): GAGVSQSPRYKVAKRGQDVALRCDPISGHVSLFWYQQALGQGPEFLTYFQNEAQLDKSGLPSDRFFAERPEGSVSTLKIQRTQQEDSAVYLCASSPARTGRGNQPQHFGDGTRLSIL.

The table lists this clonotype with many counts. A read error is possible here, since a much larger clone lies one base away. The gene calls are TRBV13 and TRBJ2-2; D remains unclear. With 2 bases removed from V and 1 base from J, the gap between germline ends came to 5 bases. Germline CDR1 and CDR2: PRHDT and FYEKMQ (reference sequence). The CDR3 loop spans 14 amino acids. CDR3 coding DNA: TGTGCCAGCAGCTTAAATCGGAACACCGGGGAGCTGTTTTTT. This gives the protein CASSLNRNTGELFF.

The V call is TRBV12-3 or TRBV12-4, the J call TRBJ1-1; unclear D gene. The V gene lost 8 bases and the J gene lost 1 base, with 11 bases spanning the gap. The CDR3 is made up of 13 amino acids. CDR3 bases: TGTGCCAGCGGAACCCGACGGAACACTGAAGCTTTCTTT. This translates into CASGTRRNTEAFF.

This clonotype was seen many times. This chain joins TRBV27 and TRBJ1-2; a weak D match, TRBD1 (5 bases). The V gene's germline CDR1 is MNHEY and CDR2 SMNVEV (reference sequence). V was trimmed by 9 bases and J by 8 bases, leaving 19 bases between them. The CDR3 loop spans 13 amino acids. CDR3 in DNA: TGTGCCAGTGGGGGGGATATCCTGGAGGGCTACACCTTC. It is translated as CASGGDILEGYTF.

This clonotype was recorded at least ten times. V usage is TRBV5-1 and J usage is TRBJ1-1, with 7 bases fitting TRBD1. Trimming cost V 2 bases and J 5 bases; bases outside gene matches: 6. This CDR3 comprises 14 residues. Germline assignment: CDR1 SGHRS and CDR2 YFSETQ. DNA for the CDR3: TGCGCCAGCAGCTTTCGACAGGGTGGGACTGAAGCTTTCTTT. This codes for CASSFRQGGTEAFF.

This clonotype appeared many times. V gene TRBV7-9 combines with J gene TRBJ1-2, with TRBD1 matching 8 bases. Germline V gene lookup returns CDR1 SEHNR and CDR2 FQNEAQ (reference sequence). The V segment lost 5 bases and the J segment 6 bases; nucleotides outside the gene matches: 5. The CDR3 consists of 13 residues. The CDR3 loop is CASSVGQGHGYTF. DNA for the CDR3: TGTGCCAGCAGCGTTGGACAGGGACATGGCTACACCTTC.

This clonotype has at least ten counts. The V gene is TRBV4-1, the J gene TRBJ2-2; 9 bases match TRBD2. The length of the CDR3 is 15 residues. Germline-derived CDR1 and CDR2 are MGHRA and YSYEKL. V shed 8 bases, J shed 4 bases, and the junction held 8 bases outside the gene matches. CDR3: CASEDSGGRTGELFF. The DNA for the CDR3 is TGCGCCAGCGAGGACAGCGGGGGGCGCACCGGGGAGCTGTTTTTT.

This clonotype was detected many times. The chain has TRBV5-1 and TRBJ1-2; 11 bases agree with TRBD1. This CDR3 spans 15 amino acids. The germline V gene has CDR1 SGHRS and CDR2 YFSETQ. J gave up 11 bases and V 5 bases, and 14 bases lay outside the gene matches. CDR3 coding DNA: TGCGCCAGCAGTGAGTTTCTCGGACAGGGGGCTTTGTACACCTTC. Translating it yields CASSEFLGQGALYTF.

The sample holds a few counts of this clonotype. The chain carries TRBV6-4 and TRBJ2-2, with a tentative D call TRBD1 (5 bases). Trimming shortened V by 6 bases and J by 0 bases, and 11 bases separated the two germline ends. Germline values: CDR1 MRHNA, CDR2 SNTAGT. The CDR3 has 15 amino acids. This CDR3 is CASSVDSANTGELFF. The DNA of the CDR3 is TGTGCCAGCAGCGTTGACAGTGCGAACACCGGGGAGCTGTTTTTT.